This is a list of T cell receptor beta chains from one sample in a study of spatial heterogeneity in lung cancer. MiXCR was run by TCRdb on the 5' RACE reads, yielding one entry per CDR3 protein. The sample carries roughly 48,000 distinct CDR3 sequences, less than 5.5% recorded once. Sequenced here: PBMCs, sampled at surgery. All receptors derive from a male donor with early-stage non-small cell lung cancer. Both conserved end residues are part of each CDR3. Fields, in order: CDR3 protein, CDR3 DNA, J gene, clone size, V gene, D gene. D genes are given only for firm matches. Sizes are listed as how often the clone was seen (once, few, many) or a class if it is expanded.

cdr3_aa: CSARGQGYYGYTF
cdr3_nt: TGCAGTGCTAGAGGACAGGGTTACTATGGCTACACCTTC
j_call: TRBJ1-2
clone_size: many
v_call: TRBV20-1
d_call: TRBD1

cdr3_aa: CSVGPLSTEAFF
cdr3_nt: TGCAGCGTTGGGCCTTTGAGCACTGAAGCTTTCTTT
j_call: TRBJ1-1
clone_size: many
v_call: TRBV29-1
d_call: .

cdr3_aa: CASSDRSGLNNEQFF
cdr3_nt: TGTGCCAGCAGTGATCGTAGCGGATTGAACAATGAGCAGTTCTTC
j_call: TRBJ2-1
clone_size: medium-sized
v_call: TRBV2
d_call: .

cdr3_aa: CASSPSAGLQNIQYF
cdr3_nt: TGTGCCAGCTCACCATCGGCGGGTCTACAAAACATTCAGTACTTC
j_call: TRBJ2-4
clone_size: many
v_call: TRBV18
d_call: .

cdr3_aa: CASSVAGHGYTF
cdr3_nt: TGTGCCAGCAGTGTGGCAGGGCATGGCTACACCTTC
j_call: TRBJ1-2
clone_size: many
v_call: TRBV6-1
d_call: .

cdr3_aa: CASSPGTSGIGEQFF
cdr3_nt: TGCGCCAGCAGCCCGGGGACTAGCGGGATCGGTGAGCAGTTCTTC
j_call: TRBJ2-1
clone_size: many
v_call: TRBV5-1
d_call: TRBD2

cdr3_aa: CASSQAKHGADTQYF
cdr3_nt: TGCGCCAGCAGCCAAGCTAAGCATGGGGCAGATACGCAGTATTTT
j_call: TRBJ2-3
clone_size: many
v_call: TRBV4-1
d_call: .

cdr3_aa: CASSAGVGKVNEQFF
cdr3_nt: TGCGCCAGCTCCGCGGGGGTGGGGAAGGTCAATGAGCAGTTCTTC
j_call: TRBJ2-1
clone_size: few
v_call: TRBV4-3
d_call: TRBD2

cdr3_aa: CASSFGTSGSRSGELFF
cdr3_nt: TGTGCCAGCAGTTTCGGAACTAGCGGGAGTCGTTCCGGGGAGCTGTTTTTT
j_call: TRBJ2-2
clone_size: medium-sized
v_call: TRBV28
d_call: TRBD2

cdr3_aa: CASTPTGGETQYF
cdr3_nt: TGTGCCAGCACCCCGACAGGAGGAGAGACCCAGTACTTC
j_call: TRBJ2-5
clone_size: few
v_call: TRBV12-3/TRBV12-4
d_call: .

cdr3_aa: CASSLEIRGREPQHF
cdr3_nt: TGTGCCAGCAGCTTGGAGATCCGGGGGCGGGAGCCCCAGCATTTT
j_call: TRBJ1-5
clone_size: many
v_call: TRBV5-5
d_call: .

cdr3_aa: CATAAGGYNEQFF
cdr3_nt: TGTGCCACAGCAGCGGGAGGGTACAATGAGCAGTTCTTC
j_call: TRBJ2-1
clone_size: many
v_call: TRBV24-1
d_call: TRBD2

cdr3_aa: CASSWKQGFQETQYF
cdr3_nt: TGTGCCAGCAGCTGGAAACAGGGGTTTCAAGAGACCCAGTACTTC
j_call: TRBJ2-5
clone_size: few
v_call: TRBV5-4
d_call: TRBD1

cdr3_aa: CASSSAGQTLYEQYF
cdr3_nt: TGCGCCAGCAGCTCGGCGGGACAGACCCTCTACGAGCAGTACTTC
j_call: TRBJ2-7
clone_size: few
v_call: TRBV5-1
d_call: .